This T cell receptor beta chain was captured by sequencing in a study of T cell responses to AZD1222 COVID-19 vaccine. Some clones are missing from TCRdb's copy, which holds only in-frame ones; the method was immunoSEQ multiplex PCR. The profile shows over 95,000 clones, about 89% of them singletons. The germline V gene encodes CDR1 LNHNV and CDR2 YYDKDF (reference sequence). With 4 bases removed from V and 9 bases from J, the gap between germline ends came to 16 bases. There are 14 residues in the CDR3. The sequenced sample was peripheral blood, obtained on day 0 of AZD1222 vaccination. The V call is TRBV15, the J call TRBJ2-1; D is unclear. This TCR was recovered from an adult in good health. CDR3 sequence reads: CATSTADIQSEQFF. CDR3 bases: TGTGCCACCAGCACCGCAGATATCCAGAGTGAGCAGTTCTTC.